The 4 T cell receptor beta chains given below trace back to one sample, sequenced in a study of blood T cell repertoires in COVID-19. Repertoires were generated with immunoSEQ multiplex PCR, while TCRdb's copy carries only in-frame clones and drops some. Among about 140,000 clones listed, over 65% were seen once. Sequencing input: PBMCs or T cells enriched from blood (not recorded which). Receptor source: a woman aged 50 to 60 who had recovered from COVID-19.

V usage is TRBV4-2 and J usage is TRBJ1-2; no clear D. Germline V gene sequence: CDR1 LGHNA, CDR2 YNFKEQ. CDR3 length equals 15 residues. V lost 1 base and J lost 0, with 9 bases in between. For the CDR3, the DNA is TGTGCCAGCAGCCAAGGGGAGGGAGCTAACTATGGCTACACCTTC. Translation: CASSQGEGANYGYTF.

This clone has only one observation. CDR3 sequence: CASSSRDREQYF. The DNA for the CDR3 is TGTGCCAGTAGTAGCCGGGACAGGGAGCAGTACTTC. The chain uses TRBV19 and TRBJ2-7; 8 nucleotides match TRBD1. Germline V lookup: CDR1 LNHDA, CDR2 SQIVND (reference sequence). The CDR3 has 12 residues. V lost 4 bases to trimming and J lost 7 bases; unmatched junction nucleotides: 3.

The chain combines TRBV5-6 with TRBJ1-4; 8 bases are a match to TRBD1. The germline V gene encodes CDR1 SGHDT and CDR2 YYEEEE. Trimming cost V 4 bases and J 11 bases; bases outside gene matches: 13. The CDR3 totals 15 residues. The CDR3 is CASSSTGGTTEKLFF. CDR3 nucleotide sequence: TGTGCCAGCAGCAGTACAGGGGGAACCACTGAGAAACTGTTTTTT.

This clone was seen only a few times. The chain is built from TRBV24-1 and TRBJ2-7; a possible D gene is TRBD1 (6 bases). With 6 bases removed from V and 1 base from J, the gap between germline ends came to 6 bases. CDR1 KGHDR and CDR2 SFDVKD come from the germline V gene. This CDR3 region has 12 residues. CDR3 residues: CATSQGSYEQYF. CDR3 bases: TGTGCCACCAGTCAGGGGTCCTACGAGCAGTACTTC.